These 27 T cell receptor beta chains came from one sample sequenced in a study of OX40 agonist ivuxolimab in advanced cancers. The method was immunoSEQ multiplex PCR; TCRdb's version includes in-frame clones alone and lacks a portion of them. Of about 16,000 clones detected, around 90% appear once; the ten largest clones hold roughly 28%. The sample here was CD4+ or CD8+ T cells sorted from blood, taken in a trial of the OX40 agonist ivuxolimab. The receptors stem from an adult with an advanced solid tumor such as melanoma, head and neck, liver or kidney cancer.

J is TRBJ1-5 and V is TRBV4-1; possible D gene TRBD1, 6 bases. Germline V lookup: CDR1 MGHRA, CDR2 YSYEKL. This CDR3 spans 15 amino acids. V lost 3 bases to trimming and J lost 0 bases, with 9 bases between them. The CDR3 reads CASSHGQHSNQPQHF. CDR3 bases: TGCGCCAGCAGCCACGGACAGCATAGCAATCAGCCCCAGCATTTT.

This clone has a handful of counts. Other nucleotide sequences from this sample produce the same CDR3. CDR3 in amino acids: CASSQDFHNEQFF. The CDR3 DNA is TGCGCCAGCAGCCAAGATTTCCACAATGAGCAGTTCTTC. The chain has TRBV4-1 and TRBJ2-1; the D is unclear. Germline CDR1 and CDR2: MGHRA and YSYEKL. The V gene lost 0 bases and the J gene lost 5 bases, with 5 bases spanning the gap. This CDR3 is 13 amino acids long.

The V call is TRBV11-3, the J call TRBJ2-7; the D gene is possibly TRBD1 (5 bases). V gave up 3 bases and J gave up 3 bases, with 15 bases separating them. Germline CDR1 is SGHNT and CDR2 is YENEEA. The CDR3 is made up of 15 amino acids. CDR3 amino acids: CASSFPTGPDYEQYF. The CDR3 nucleotides are TGTGCCAGCAGCTTCCCCACAGGACCTGACTACGAGCAGTACTTC.

As DNA, the CDR3 is TGTGCCAGTAGTATAGGGATAGCGGGAGTGTACGAGCAGTACTTC. This gives the protein CASSIGIAGVYEQYF. This sequence joins TRBV19 and TRBJ2-7, with 9 bases matching TRBD2. The CDR3 is 15 residues long. The ends lost 1 base at V and 4 bases at J; junction bases unmatched: 5. From germline, CDR1 is LNHDA and CDR2 SQIVND (reference sequence).

V and J are TRBV7-9 and TRBJ1-1; 7 bases match TRBD1. The V gene end was trimmed by 4 bases and the J gene end by 1 base; junction bases not matched to a gene: 3. This CDR3 spans 14 amino acids. Germline V gives CDR1 SEHNR, CDR2 FQNEAQ (reference sequence). The CDR3 spells CASSSDRANTEAFF. Here the CDR3 DNA reads TGTGCCAGCAGCTCTGACAGGGCGAACACTGAAGCTTTCTTT.

The V and J genes are TRBV29-1 and TRBJ2-2; possibly TRBD1 for D (6 bases). This CDR3 contains 13 residues. Germline CDR1 and CDR2: SQVTM and ANQGSEA. Deletions cut 5 bases from V and 4 bases from J, with 11 bases between. In DNA, the CDR3 is TGCAGCGTTCAAACAGGGATCACCGGGGAGCTGTTTTTT. This gives the protein CSVQTGITGELFF.

This sequence joins TRBV4-2 and TRBJ2-3; D uncertain. The germline V gene has CDR1 LGHNA and CDR2 YNFKEQ. V dropped 7 bases and J dropped 5 bases, with 13 bases sitting between them. The CDR3 loop spans 13 amino acids. CDR3 amino acids: CASTPPLGDTQYF. In DNA form, the CDR3 reads TGTGCCAGCACCCCGCCCCTGGGAGATACGCAGTATTTT.

The V call is TRBV6-1, the J call TRBJ2-1; maybe TRBD2 (5 bases). The germline V and J ends were trimmed by 2 bases and 0 bases, with 8 bases remaining between them. This CDR3 has 15 amino acids. The germline gives CDR1 MNHNS, CDR2 SASEGT. Here the CDR3 reads CASSEPGSSYNEQFF. CDR3 sequence (DNA): TGTGCCAGCAGTGAACCTGGGAGCTCCTACAATGAGCAGTTCTTC.

V and J are TRBV11-2 and TRBJ2-2; 12 nucleotides align to TRBD2. The ends lost 3 bases at V and 4 bases at J; junction bases unmatched: 6. CDR3 length: 17 amino acids. Germline V gene data show CDR1 as SGHAT and CDR2 as FQNNGV. The CDR3 nucleotides are TGTGCCAGCAGCTTCGGACTAGCGGGATCGGGCACCGGGGAGCTGTTTTTT. Its translation: CASSFGLAGSGTGELFF.

This rearrangement joins TRBV18 to TRBJ2-1; maybe TRBD2 (6 bases). The germline CDR1 and CDR2 sequences are KGHSH and LQKENI. The CDR3 extends over 17 amino acids. Trimming cost V 3 bases and J 4 bases, with 19 bases left between them. As DNA, the CDR3 is TGTGCCAGCTCACCCACGGGGTCCGGGAGTTTGTACAATGAGCAGTTCTTC. Protein: CASSPTGSGSLYNEQFF.

The CDR3 nucleotides are TGTGCCAGCAGCTTACTCCCAGAGACCCAGTACTTC. Encoded protein: CASSLLPETQYF. The V call is TRBV13, the J call TRBJ2-5; D unresolved. V lost 2 bases and J 4 bases, leaving 5 bases between the germline ends. The CDR3 consists of 12 residues. Germline V gene data show CDR1 as PRHDT and CDR2 as FYEKMQ (reference sequence).

This clone was seen a few times. V gene TRBV27 combines with J gene TRBJ2-3; D might be TRBD2 (6 bases). CDR1 and CDR2 (germline): MNHEY, SMNVEV (reference sequence). The V end lost 6 bases, the J end lost 2 bases, and 15 bases lay between the germline ends. CDR3 size: 15 residues. Here the CDR3 reads CASSPGAGNTDTQYF. The CDR3 DNA sequence: TGTGCCAGCAGCCCTGGCGCGGGAAACACAGATACGCAGTATTTT.

V gene TRBV6-6 combines with J gene TRBJ2-3; 8 bases are shared with TRBD2. The CDR3 sequence is 14 residues long. The junction had 5 bases not matched to a gene; V was cut back by 5 bases and J by 4 bases. CDR1 and CDR2 (germline): MNHNY, SVGAGI (reference sequence). CDR3 DNA sequence: TGTGCCAGCAGTAGAATAGCGGGATCAGATACGCAGTATTTT. Protein: CASSRIAGSDTQYF.

The chain combines TRBV7-9 with TRBJ1-4, with D hard to call. V shed 0 bases and J shed 13 bases, with 9 bases lying between them. The germline gives CDR1 SEHNR, CDR2 FQNEAQ (reference sequence). The CDR3 runs to 12 residues. The CDR3 protein is CASSLAVDGLFF. The CDR3 DNA reads TGTGCCAGCAGCTTAGCTGTTGACGGACTGTTTTTT.

J is TRBJ1-3 and V is TRBV7-9; 8 nucleotides match TRBD1. Germline V gene lookup returns CDR1 SEHNR and CDR2 FQNEAQ (reference sequence). J lost 4 bases, V lost 4 bases, and 6 bases had no gene match. There are 15 residues in the CDR3. CDR3 region: CASSSRTGSGNTIYF. CDR3 nucleotides: TGTGCCAGCAGCTCCAGGACAGGGTCCGGAAACACCATATATTTT.

This sequence joins TRBV5-8 and TRBJ1-5; D gene unclear. This CDR3 has 15 amino acids. V dropped 2 bases and J dropped 1 base, with 10 bases sitting between them. Germline V gives CDR1 SGHTS, CDR2 YDEGEE. In nucleotides, the CDR3 is TGTGCCAGCAGCTTCGGCAGCCTCAGCAATCAGCCCCAGCATTTT. It translates to CASSFGSLSNQPQHF.

The V and J genes are TRBV27 and TRBJ2-7; TRBD1 agrees at 7 bases. Germline V gene data show CDR1 as MNHEY and CDR2 as SMNVEV (reference sequence). The CDR3 length is 15 residues. With V trimmed by 3 bases and J by 1 base, 6 bases remained unmatched. Here the CDR3 reads CASSLERGPSYEQYF. The CDR3 DNA reads TGTGCCAGCAGTTTGGAAAGGGGGCCTTCCTACGAGCAGTACTTC.

CDR3 sequence reads: CASSYSQGHNQPQHF. CDR3 sequence (DNA): TGTGCCAGCAGTTACTCTCAGGGGCATAATCAGCCCCAGCATTTT. J is TRBJ1-5 and V is TRBV6-5; D is possibly TRBD1 (6 bases). From germline, CDR1 is MNHEY and CDR2 SVGAGI. Trimming removed 0 bases at V and 4 bases at J, with 10 bases between. The CDR3 is 15 amino acids.

About this clone itself: Other nucleotide sequences from this sample produce the same CDR3. The V gene is TRBV11-3, the J gene TRBJ2-5; the match to TRBD1 covers 7 bases. Germline loops: CDR1 SGHNT, CDR2 YENEEA. The CDR3 is 15 residues long. The trim removed 1 base at V and 1 base at J, leaving 3 bases unmatched. The CDR3 reads CASSLGQGSQETQYF. The CDR3 DNA is TGTGCCAGCAGCTTAGGACAGGGCAGCCAAGAGACCCAGTACTTC. Full variable domain (remainder filled in from reference TRBV11-3 and TRBJ2-5): EAGVVQSPRYKIIEKKQPVAFWCNPISGHNTLYWYLQNLGQGPELLIRYENEEAVDDSQLPKDRFSAERLKGVDSTLKIQPAELGDSAVYLCASSLGQGSQETQYFGPGTRLLVL.

The chain links TRBV10-1 to TRBJ2-3, with D unclear. The CDR3 extends over 14 amino acids. The V end lost 2 bases, the J end lost 6 bases, and 12 bases lay between the germline ends. Germline V gives CDR1 WNHNN, CDR2 SYGVQD (reference sequence). This chain's CDR3 is CASSEPGQRDTQYF. The DNA for the CDR3 is TGCGCCAGCAGTGAGCCCGGGCAGAGGGATACGCAGTATTTT.

This chain links TRBV6-5 with TRBJ2-7; 8 nucleotides match TRBD1. The trim removed 5 bases at V and 2 bases at J, leaving 5 bases unmatched. The length of the CDR3 is 14 residues. CDR1 and CDR2 from the germline V gene are MNHEY and SVGAGI. The CDR3 reads CASSQTGAPYEQYF. The CDR3, as DNA: TGTGCCAGCAGTCAGACAGGGGCGCCCTACGAGCAGTACTTC.

V usage is TRBV5-6 and J usage is TRBJ2-3; 13 bases match TRBD2. Germline V gene sequence: CDR1 SGHDT, CDR2 YYEEEE. This CDR3 region has 15 residues. V dropped 5 bases and J dropped 3; count of bases not matched to a gene: 3. CDR3 in amino acids: CASRAGLAGTDTQYF. The CDR3 DNA follows: TGTGCCAGCAGAGCGGGACTAGCGGGAACAGATACGCAGTATTTT.

In its sample, this clone was seen once. V is TRBV19 and J is TRBJ2-5; no definite D call. The CDR3 contains 11 residues. Per germline, CDR1 LNHDA and CDR2 SQIVND (reference sequence). Trimming removed 4 bases at V and 0 bases at J, with 0 bases between. The CDR3 spells CASSNQETQYF. The CDR3 DNA reads as TGTGCCAGTAGTAACCAAGAGACCCAGTACTTC.

V gene TRBV7-8 combines with J gene TRBJ2-1; 7 nucleotides agree with TRBD2. CDR3 length: 16 amino acids. The germline gives CDR1 SGHVS, CDR2 FQNEAQ. V shed 1 base, J shed 1 base, and the junction held 4 bases outside the gene matches. The CDR3 coding sequence is TGTGCCAGCAGCTTAGGGGAGGGTCCTTCCTACAATGAGCAGTTCTTC. It codes for CASSLGEGPSYNEQFF.

V usage is TRBV5-4 and J usage is TRBJ1-2; unclear D gene. The CDR3 length is 15 residues. With 4 bases removed from V and 0 bases from J, the gap between germline ends came to 13 bases. Germline V CDR1 and CDR2: SGHNT, YYREEE (reference sequence). The CDR3 DNA sequence: TGTGCCAGCAGCAATGACCTCGGACCTAACTATGGCTACACCTTC. As protein: CASSNDLGPNYGYTF.

The chain recombines TRBV19 with TRBJ2-1, with a tentative D call TRBD1 (5 bases). The CDR3 runs 13 residues. The ends were cut back, 5 bases at V and 6 bases at J, with 11 bases in the middle. The germline V gene has CDR1 LNHDA and CDR2 SQIVND (reference sequence). This CDR3 reads CASSPRQFNEQFF. The CDR3 nucleotides read TGTGCCAGTAGTCCTCGACAGTTCAATGAGCAGTTCTTC.

The chain carries TRBV29-1 and TRBJ2-7; 7 positions match TRBD1. The CDR3 is 12 residues long. The V and J ends lost 3 bases and 5 bases, in that order; junction bases with no gene match: 4. CDR1 is SQVTM, CDR2 ANQGSEA, per germline. The CDR3 reads CSVDRGRDEQYF. DNA of the CDR3: TGCAGCGTTGATAGGGGGCGGGACGAGCAGTACTTC.